The next 16 T cell receptor beta chains were all read from a single sample in a study of shared clonotypes between healthy human individuals. Produced via immunoSEQ multiplex PCR; TCRdb's table is partial and in-frame only. The data hold about a million clones, with about 72% observed a single time. Sequencing was carried out using memory CD4+ T cells from PBMCs. Subset of the sample: CD45RA-negative fraction. These receptors were collected from a man aged 18 to 30 in good health. Some clones in this sample may be carry-over from other donors' samples.

This chain joins TRBV5-1 and TRBJ2-4; 7 bases match TRBD1. This CDR3 has 16 residues. Unmatched junction bases numbered 9, after V lost 4 bases and J lost 2 bases. Germline V gene data show CDR1 as SGHRS and CDR2 as YFSETQ. In DNA, the CDR3 is TGCGCCAGCAGCCGAATCCTGACAGGGACCAAAAACATTCAGTACTTC. Translation: CASSRILTGTKNIQYF. The whole variable domain, remainder taken from reference TRBV5-1 and TRBJ2-4, is KAGVTQTPRYLIKTRGQQVTLSCSPISGHRSVSWYQQTPGQGLQFLFEYFSETQRNKGNFPGRFSGRQFSNSRSEMNVSTLELGDSALYLCASSRILTGTKNIQYFGAGTRLSVL.

The chain employs TRBV12-5 and TRBJ2-3, with no clear D. Germline V gives CDR1 LGHNT, CDR2 FRNRAP. The V end was cut by 7 bases, the J end by 4 bases, with 15 bases between. CDR3 length equals 14 residues. The CDR3 spells CASARSPGPDTQYF. The CDR3 nucleotides read TGTGCTAGTGCCCGGAGCCCCGGGCCAGATACGCAGTATTTT.

The rearrangement uses TRBV28 and TRBJ1-2; possible D gene TRBD1, 6 bases. The CDR3 is 14 amino acids. Germline lookup yields CDR1 MDHEN and CDR2 SYDVKM. Trimming shortened V by 6 bases and J by 8 bases, and 19 bases separated the two germline ends. This CDR3 reads CASRGGRQVKGYTF. In DNA form, the CDR3 reads TGTGCCAGCAGGGGGGGAAGACAGGTGAAAGGCTACACCTTC.

The rearrangement joins TRBV6-6 to TRBJ2-7; a possible D gene is TRBD1 (7 bases). This CDR3 has 16 residues. The ends were cut back, 1 base at V and 2 bases at J, with 15 bases in the middle. CDR1 and CDR2 from the germline V gene are MNHNY and SVGAGI (reference sequence). The DNA of the CDR3 is TGTGCCAGCAGTTACTTTCCCCAGGGGGGCCCCTACGAGCAGTACTTC. Protein sequence: CASSYFPQGGPYEQYF.

This clone has a handful of counts. The chain recombines TRBV5-3 with TRBJ2-5, with a tentative D call TRBD1 (5 bases). TRBV5-3 has ORF status, its function being uncertain. The CDR3 spans 11 residues. Trimming stripped 8 bases from V and 5 bases from J, with 10 bases between. This CDR3 reads CASGALETQYF. CDR3 coding DNA: TGTGCCAGTGGGGCGTTGGAGACCCAGTACTTC.

The chain has TRBV7-2 and TRBJ2-5, with 8 positions matching TRBD2. The CDR3 contains 15 residues. CDR1 and CDR2 (germline): SGHTA, FQGNSA. V dropped 3 bases and J dropped 2; count of bases not matched to a gene: 5. CDR3 nucleotides: TGTGCCAGCAGCTTCGTAGCGGGACCTCAAGAGACCCAGTACTTC. It codes for CASSFVAGPQETQYF.

The chain links TRBV2 to TRBJ2-3, with D unresolved. The germline gives CDR1 SNHLY, CDR2 FYNNEI. This CDR3 has 10 residues. Trimming took off 4 bases at V and 6 bases at J, with 2 bases between the two ends. The CDR3 here is CASSVDTQYF. In DNA, the CDR3 is TGTGCCAGCAGTGTGGATACGCAGTATTTT.

The gene calls are TRBV28 and TRBJ1-1, with 10 bases fitting TRBD1. The length of the CDR3 is 14 residues. The V and J ends lost 10 bases and 11 bases, in that order; junction bases with no gene match: 16. The germline V gene has CDR1 MDHEN and CDR2 SYDVKM. CDR3 sequence: CATHRQGALSGAFF. The CDR3 bases are TGTGCCACCCATCGACAGGGGGCGCTCAGTGGGGCTTTCTTT.

V is TRBV28 and J is TRBJ1-4, with 10 bases matching TRBD1. There are 15 residues in the CDR3. Losses at the gene ends were 7 bases for V and 8 bases for J; bases not matched to a gene: 10. CDR1 is MDHEN and CDR2 is SYDVKM in the germline V gene. DNA of the CDR3: TGTGCCAGCAATCAAGACAGGGGGCGCCGAGAAAAACTGTTTTTT. Amino acids: CASNQDRGRREKLFF.

The chain recombines TRBV6-1 with TRBJ2-1, with 7 bases lining up with TRBD2. From germline, CDR1 is MNHNS and CDR2 SASEGT. Germline trimming cut 4 bases from V and 6 bases from J; bases unmatched to any gene: 12. This CDR3 spans 16 amino acids. As DNA, the CDR3 is TGTGCCAGCAGTGCGAAGTCGGGGGGAGGCACCAATGAGCAGTTCTTC. Its protein product is CASSAKSGGGTNEQFF.

The V and J genes are TRBV11-2 and TRBJ2-5; 7 positions agree with TRBD1. The J call is uncertain, as TRBJ2-7 better fits the DNA end. The CDR3 is 13 amino acids. Germline CDR1 SGHAT, CDR2 FQNNGV. CDR3 residues: CASSQTGIYEQYF. CDR3 nucleotides: TGTGCCAGCAGTCAGACAGGGATCTACGAGCAGTACTTC.

This clone was observed a single time. Other DNA sequences in this sample translate to the same CDR3. The V and J genes are TRBV11-2 and TRBJ2-3; D uncertain. Per germline, CDR1 SGHAT and CDR2 FQNNGV. The CDR3 contains 13 residues. V lost 0 bases to trimming and J lost 5 bases, with 6 bases between them. The CDR3 here is CASSLDLGDTQYF. CDR3 bases: TGTGCCAGCAGCTTAGATCTCGGAGATACGCAGTATTTT.

The CDR3 spells CASSYWDRGMNEQFF. The CDR3 DNA reads TGTGCCAGCAGCTACTGGGACAGGGGTATGAATGAGCAGTTCTTC. The chain has TRBV7-9 and TRBJ2-1; 10 bases are a match to TRBD1. CDR3 length: 15 residues. Germline CDR1 and CDR2: SEHNR and FQNEAQ (reference sequence). V shed 4 bases, J shed 7 bases, and the junction held 7 bases outside the gene matches.

The V gene is TRBV2, the J gene TRBJ2-1; the D is unclear. Germline lookup yields CDR1 SNHLY and CDR2 FYNNEI. Between the trimmed V and J ends, which lost 6 bases and 7 bases, there was a span of 13 bases. The CDR3 loop spans 13 amino acids. The CDR3 reads CASRVMVGNEQFF. Written as DNA, the CDR3 is TGTGCCAGCAGAGTCATGGTGGGGAATGAGCAGTTCTTC.

The chain combines TRBV9 with TRBJ1-2; D is uncertain. CDR1 is SGDLS and CDR2 is YYNGEE in the germline V gene. V shed 0 bases and J shed 3 bases, with 15 bases lying between them. This CDR3 is built from 16 residues. DNA for the CDR3: TGTGCCAGCAGCGTAGGTCCCAGCGGGAACTACTATGGCTACACCTTC. Protein: CASSVGPSGNYYGYTF.

The CDR3 region has the DNA TGTGCCAGCAGTTACACCGGGACAGGGGGCATCTATGGCTACACCTTC. It encodes CASSYTGTGGIYGYTF. The V gene is TRBV27, the J gene TRBJ1-2; 12 positions agree with TRBD1. Germline CDR1 MNHEY, CDR2 SMNVEV (reference sequence). V lost 4 bases, J lost 4 bases, and 7 bases stayed unmatched. This CDR3 spans 16 amino acids.